These T cell receptor beta chains were read from a single sample in a study of Graves' ophthalmopathy and Graves' hyperthyroidism. MiXCR, run by TCRdb on the multiplex PCR reads, gives a single entry per CDR3 protein. The top ten hold 1.5% to 2% of the sample, which has a few hundred thousand distinct CDR3 sequences, around 16% seen once. The material sequenced was peripheral blood. These receptors came from a woman under 30 with Graves' ophthalmopathy. The CDR3 runs from the conserved cysteine through the conserved F or W. The order of the fields is clone size, J gene, V gene, D gene, CDR3 DNA, CDR3 protein. The D gene is left open where the match is weak. Size is stated for part of the rows, as once, few or many counts, or as a class when the clone is expanded.

size: many
J: TRBJ2-4
V: TRBV6-5
D: TRBD2
DNA: TGTGCCAGCAGCCAGCGGGAGGTAGCCAAAAACATTCAGTACTTC
CDR3: CASSQREVAKNIQYF

size: many
J: TRBJ2-7
V: TRBV27
D: TRBD2
DNA: TGTGCCAGCAGTTTCCCAAGCGGGGGTCCGCATTACGAGCAGTACTTC
CDR3: CASSFPSGGPHYEQYF

size: many
J: TRBJ1-1
V: TRBV19
D: -
DNA: TGTGCCAGTAGTATATCGGGACCGGCGAACACTGAAGCTTTCTTT
CDR3: CASSISGPANTEAFF

size: many
J: TRBJ1-3
V: TRBV19
D: TRBD1
DNA: TGTGCAGAACTCCCGGGACAGCGTAAAATACCCTCTGGAAACACCATATATTTT
CDR3: CAELPGQRKIPSGNTIYF

size: many
J: TRBJ1-6
V: TRBV7-2
D: TRBD1
DNA: TGTGCCAGCAGCTTAGGGGACAGGGGGCCTAATTCACCCCTCCACTTT
CDR3: CASSLGDRGPNSPLHF

size: many
J: TRBJ2-6
V: TRBV27
D: TRBD2
DNA: TGTGCCAGCAGTTTAAGGACTAGCGGGAGACTTGCTGGGGCCAACGTCCTGACTTTC
CDR3: CASSLRTSGRLAGANVLTF

size: many
J: TRBJ2-7
V: TRBV7-2
D: -
DNA: TGTGCCAGCAGCCGAATGACCTCCTACGAGCAGTACTTC
CDR3: CASSRMTSYEQYF

size: many
J: TRBJ2-5
V: TRBV9
D: -
DNA: TGTGCCAGCACCTCAGGCCGTGGGGAGACCCAGTACTTC
CDR3: CASTSGRGETQYF

size: many
J: TRBJ2-2
V: TRBV4-3
D: -
DNA: TGCGCCAGCAGGGTCGCGGAGAACACCGGGGAGCTGTTTTTT
CDR3: CASRVAENTGELFF

size: -
J: TRBJ2-7
V: TRBV2
D: -
DNA: TGTGCCAGCAGTGAAGGGGGAGCCGTCTACGAGCAGTACTTC
CDR3: CASSEGGAVYEQYF

size: many
J: TRBJ1-2
V: TRBV6-1
D: -
DNA: TGTGCCAGCAGTGGGCAGGGCATGGCTGGCTACACCTTC
CDR3: CASSGQGMAGYTF

size: many
J: TRBJ2-7
V: TRBV28
D: -
DNA: TGTGCCAGCCGTCCGGGACGTCGACGGTACGAGCAGTACTTC
CDR3: CASRPGRRRYEQYF